The 11 T cell receptor beta chains reported below all come from one sample, sequenced in a study of response to subunit inactivated influenza vaccine. In TCRdb, the RT-PCR reads were re-called with MiXCR into one record per CDR3 protein. The repertoire has about 480,000 distinct CDR3 sequences, about 25% of them found once; the top ten carry 1.9%. This specimen consisted of CD4+ T cells sorted from PBMCs, obtained more than 4 days after vaccination. Every receptor here comes from a man between 50 and 59 years old who received an inactivated influenza vaccine.

A remark on this clonotype: The junction shows a germline mismatch at one end, possibly a read error. V and J are TRBV25-1 and TRBJ2-7; 7 bases agree with TRBD2. Germline CDR1 MGHDK, CDR2 SYGVNS. The CDR3 has 14 residues. CDR3 sequence (DNA): TGTGCCAGCAGTGGGAGCGGGAACTCCTACGAGCAGTATTTC. This sequence encodes CASSGSGNSYEQYF.

The chain joins TRBV28 to TRBJ1-3; TRBD1 matches at 7 bases. Losses at the gene ends were 4 bases for V and 12 bases for J; bases not matched to a gene: 12. The CDR3 extends over 14 amino acids. Germline V gene lookup returns CDR1 MDHEN and CDR2 SYDVKM. The CDR3 protein is CASSSPGQNSHIYF. The CDR3, as DNA: TGTGCCAGCAGTTCCCCGGGACAGAACTCACACATATATTTT.

This clonotype has only a few counts. The genes are TRBV10-3 and TRBJ2-3; 9 nucleotides line up with TRBD2. Germline V gives CDR1 ENHRY, CDR2 SYGVKD. Trimming removed 6 bases from V and 1 base from J; junction bases left unmatched: 2. This CDR3 has 14 amino acids. The CDR3 DNA is TGTGCCATCAGCCAGCGGGAGGGCACAGATACGCAGTATTTT. Translation gives CAISQREGTDTQYF.

The chain recombines TRBV9 with TRBJ2-3, with 7 nucleotides matching TRBD1. V was clipped by 5 bases and J by 3 bases; unmatched bases: 9. CDR1 is SGDLS and CDR2 is YYNGEE in the germline V gene. The length of the CDR3 is 15 residues. Here the CDR3 reads CASSPRGSKTDTQYF. For the CDR3, the DNA is TGTGCCAGCAGTCCCAGGGGGTCGAAGACAGATACGCAGTATTTT.

Ten or more counts support this clonotype. The chain uses TRBV29-1 and TRBJ2-1, with 11 bases matching TRBD1. V dropped 6 bases and J dropped 6; count of bases not matched to a gene: 16. CDR1 is SQVTM, CDR2 ANQGSEA, per germline. This CDR3 comprises 17 residues. The chain's CDR3 is CSVQRIYSGQGGNEQFF. The CDR3 DNA reads as TGCAGCGTGCAACGAATTTACTCGGGACAGGGGGGCAATGAGCAGTTCTTC.

This clonotype was seen ten or more times. V gene TRBV6-1 combines with J gene TRBJ2-5; the D is unclear. Germline V CDR1 and CDR2: MNHNS, SASEGT. The CDR3 contains 12 residues. Trimming stripped 6 bases from V and 2 bases from J, with 7 bases between. This chain's CDR3 is CASSLVQETQYF. The CDR3 DNA is TGTGCCAGCAGCCTGGTGCAAGAGACCCAGTACTTC.

This clonotype was found a few times. The V and J genes are TRBV7-2 and TRBJ1-1, with 7 bases fitting TRBD1. The CDR3 has 14 amino acids. V was clipped by 4 bases and J by 4 bases; unmatched bases: 6. Per the germline V gene, CDR1 is SGHTA and CDR2 is FQGNSA. CDR3 sequence (DNA): TGTGCCAGCAGCTCCTTACAGGGGTTCACTGAAGCTTTCTTT. Amino acids: CASSSLQGFTEAFF.

The gene calls are TRBV29-1 and TRBJ2-3; possible D gene TRBD2, 5 bases. Germline CDR1 is SQVTM and CDR2 is ANQGSEA. This CDR3 region has 14 residues. The V end lost 6 bases, the J end lost 3 bases, and 16 bases lay between the germline ends. The CDR3 loop is CSVAPGIVTDTQYF. CDR3 nucleotides: TGCAGCGTCGCCCCCGGGATCGTAACAGATACGCAGTATTTT.

V is TRBV11-2 and J is TRBJ2-1; 14 nucleotides align to TRBD2. The CDR3 runs 15 residues. Germline loops: CDR1 SGHAT, CDR2 FQNNGV. Trimming at V came to 6 bases and at J to 9 bases, leaving 7 bases not matched to a gene. The CDR3 DNA is TGTGCCAGCAGGCCGGGACTAGCGGGAGTCGGTGAGCAGTTCTTC. Translation gives CASRPGLAGVGEQFF.

The genes are TRBV7-8 and TRBJ2-1, with 11 nucleotides matching TRBD2. V gave up 1 base and J gave up 9 bases; unmatched junction bases: 8. The CDR3 totals 16 residues. Germline CDR1 and CDR2: SGHVS and FQNEAQ. The CDR3 region is CASSLVLAGVGGEQFF. The DNA for the CDR3 is TGTGCCAGCAGCTTAGTACTAGCGGGGGTCGGGGGTGAGCAGTTCTTC.

The gene calls are TRBV20-1 and TRBJ1-2, with D maybe TRBD1 (6 bases). CDR3 size: 13 residues. CDR1 is DFQATT and CDR2 is SNEGSKA in the germline V gene (reference sequence). V lost 4 bases and J 3 bases, leaving 12 bases between the germline ends. CDR3 sequence: CSATGGADYGYTF. CDR3 in DNA: TGCAGTGCTACCGGGGGGGCCGACTATGGCTACACCTTC.